The T cell receptor beta chain described here comes from a study of shared clonotypes between healthy human individuals. Regarding the study as a whole: Sorted-subset samples were not fully sequenced, rarefaction indicated. Owing to a small donor count, the genetic and exposure-history diversity represented was limited.

At deep level, the assay was performed. The method was immunoSEQ multiplex PCR; TCRdb's version includes in-frame clones alone and lacks a portion of them. The data hold about 2.1 million clones, with 80% to 95% observed a single time. The germline V and J ends were trimmed by 0 bases and 9 bases, with 14 bases remaining between them. Germline V gene data show CDR1 as LGHNA and CDR2 as YSLEER. This CDR3 comprises 15 residues. Naive-designated CD8 cells lacked CD45RO, were positively enriched for CCR7, and omitted terminally differentiated effector memory CD45RA+ cells. As concerns this clone: Its specificity is unknown.

The sequence came from a man between 18 and 29 years old in good health. Some clones in this sample may be carry-over from other donors' samples. This rearrangement joins TRBV4-3 to TRBJ2-2; tentatively, D is TRBD2 (6 bases). Material for sequencing was naive CD8+ T cells from PBMCs. CDR3 DNA sequence: TGCGCCAGCAGCCAAGAGTGGGGAGGCGTCCGGGAGCTGTTTTTT. It is translated as CASSQEWGGVRELFF.